The 31 T cell receptor beta chains in this list originate from one sample, sequenced in a study of shared clonotypes between healthy human individuals. The repertoire was sequenced with immunoSEQ multiplex PCR; TCRdb's copy has only in-frame clones and lacks some. The sample records over 95,000 clones, around 65% being singletons. The sequenced sample was memory CD8+ T cells sorted from blood. Subset here: CD45RO+ cells pooled with CCR7-negative TemRA cells. The receptors shown here come from a woman aged 25 to 45 in good health.

CDR3 sequence reads: CASSRALRGDEDEQYF. The CDR3 DNA follows: TGTGCCAGCAGCCGCGCCTTGAGAGGGGACGAGGACGAGCAGTACTTC. This chain links TRBV4-2 with TRBJ2-7; D may correspond to TRBD1 or TRBD2 (5 bases each). V lost 4 bases and J lost 5, with 21 bases in between. Germline V CDR1 and CDR2: LGHNA, YNFKEQ. This CDR3 has 16 amino acids.

This clone has a single count. This chain joins TRBV19 and TRBJ2-1; 9 nucleotides align to TRBD2. Unmatched junction bases numbered 9, after V lost 6 bases and J lost 9 bases. The CDR3 runs to 14 residues. Germline V gene lookup returns CDR1 LNHDA and CDR2 SQIVND (reference sequence). CDR3 in DNA: TGTGCCAGTAGGGGGCTAGCGGGATTGGCTGAGCAGTTCTTC. It specifies CASRGLAGLAEQFF.

J is TRBJ1-5 and V is TRBV11-2, with TRBD1 matching over 7 bases. CDR1 is SGHAT, CDR2 FQNNGV, per germline. Trimming took 3 bases from V and 6 from J; bases not matched to a gene: 8. The CDR3 has 15 amino acids. The CDR3 region is CASSFGRGEGQPQHF. CDR3 nucleotides: TGTGCCAGCAGCTTTGGCAGGGGGGAGGGTCAGCCCCAGCATTTT.

The V gene is TRBV4-2, the J gene TRBJ1-6, with a tentative D call TRBD1 (5 bases). CDR1 LGHNA and CDR2 YNFKEQ come from the germline V gene. Trimming left V 1 base short and J 10 bases short, with 11 bases between. CDR3 length: 14 amino acids. CDR3 region: CASSQGGTGSPLHF. The DNA of the CDR3 is TGTGCCAGCAGCCAAGGGGGGACCGGATCACCCCTCCACTTT.

In this sample, this clone turned up once. This rearrangement joins TRBV28 to TRBJ2-5; TRBD1 is a possible D gene (5 bases). The germline gives CDR1 MDHEN, CDR2 SYDVKM. The CDR3 is 14 amino acids. V lost 8 bases and J 2 bases, leaving 15 bases between the germline ends. For the CDR3, the DNA is TGTGCCAGCCGCCCTGGACATTATCAAGAGACCCAGTACTTC. Translating it yields CASRPGHYQETQYF.

This clone has only one observation. The V gene is TRBV7-9, the J gene TRBJ2-7, with a possible D match to TRBD1 (5 bases). Trimming left V 3 bases short and J 12 bases short, with 24 bases between. The CDR3 is 15 amino acids. CDR1 is SEHNR, CDR2 FQNEAQ, per germline (reference sequence). Here the CDR3 reads CASSFGGAIRPPRYF. The CDR3 region has the DNA TGTGCCAGCAGCTTTGGTGGGGCTATTCGACCTCCGCGGTACTTC.

The genes are TRBV29-1 and TRBJ1-2; 7 bases fit TRBD1. Unmatched junction bases numbered 12, after V lost 4 bases and J lost 4 bases. The germline V gene has CDR1 SQVTM and CDR2 ANQGSEA. The CDR3 contains 15 residues. The CDR3 DNA reads as TGCAGCGTTGGTGGACAGGAACGTAATCGCTATGGCTACACCTTC. Translated: CSVGGQERNRYGYTF.

The chain links TRBV18 to TRBJ1-1; TRBD1 matches at 8 bases. V was pared by 2 bases and J by 4 bases, with 9 bases of the junction left unmatched. This CDR3 comprises 16 residues. From germline, CDR1 is KGHSH and CDR2 LQKENI. The CDR3 region has the DNA TGTGCCAGCTCACCATACTGGACAGGGAAGAGCACTGAAGCTTTCTTT. Translating it yields CASSPYWTGKSTEAFF.

The genes are TRBV7-6 and TRBJ2-3, with D tentatively TRBD1 or TRBD2 (5 bases each). CDR3 length equals 17 residues. Trimming shortened V by 6 bases and J by 1 base, and 20 bases separated the two germline ends. The V gene's germline CDR1 is SGHVS and CDR2 FNYEAQ. The CDR3 nucleotides are TGTGCCAGCAGTCGTATCCCCGGGACCTTGCGCACAGATACGCAGTATTTT. Residues: CASSRIPGTLRTDTQYF.

This clone was seen repeatedly, ten times or more. V is TRBV6-1 and J is TRBJ1-3, with D hard to call. The V end lost 0 bases, the J end lost 4 bases, and 10 bases lay between the germline ends. CDR1 MNHNS and CDR2 SASEGT come from the germline V gene. This CDR3 is built from 15 residues. The chain's CDR3 is CASSEAQSGGNTIYF. CDR3 nucleotides: TGTGCCAGCAGTGAAGCGCAGAGCGGAGGAAACACCATATATTTT.

This chain joins TRBV2 and TRBJ1-5, with unresolved D. The CDR3 loop spans 15 amino acids. Trimming cost V 3 bases and J 8 bases, with 17 bases left between them. Per the germline V gene, CDR1 is SNHLY and CDR2 is FYNNEI. The chain's CDR3 is CASSEMSDTRKPQHF. DNA for the CDR3: TGTGCCAGCAGTGAGATGTCAGACACAAGGAAGCCCCAGCATTTT. Together with reference TRBV2 and TRBJ1-5, the CDR3 gives the full variable domain: EPEVTQTPSHQVTQMGQEVILRCVPISNHLYFYWYRQILGQKVEFLVSFYNNEISEKSEIFDDQFSVERPDGSNFTLKIRSTKLEDSAMYFCASSEMSDTRKPQHFGDGTRLSIL.

This clone was observed a few times. J is TRBJ1-4 and V is TRBV15, with 8 bases lining up with TRBD1. This CDR3 has 15 residues. Germline assignment: CDR1 LNHNV and CDR2 YYDKDF (reference sequence). Germline trimming cut 2 bases from V and 8 bases from J; bases unmatched to any gene: 7. The CDR3 DNA reads as TGTGCCACCAGCAGAACCGACAGGGGAGGCGAAAAACTGTTTTTT. Protein sequence: CATSRTDRGGEKLFF.

This clone was counted ten times or more. V is TRBV7-9 and J is TRBJ2-2; TRBD2 matches at 12 bases. V shed 1 base and J 6 bases; nucleotides not matched to a gene: 6. The CDR3 spans 17 residues. In germline, CDR1 is SEHNR, CDR2 FQNEAQ (reference sequence). CDR3 sequence: CASSLERLAGVAGELFF. As DNA, the CDR3 is TGTGCCAGCAGCTTAGAACGACTAGCGGGAGTAGCCGGGGAGCTGTTTTTT.

The chain uses TRBV19 and TRBJ1-5; TRBD1 is a possible D gene (6 bases). The CDR3 extends over 14 amino acids. The V gene's germline CDR1 is LNHDA and CDR2 SQIVND (reference sequence). V was clipped by 5 bases and J by 2 bases, with 10 bases between them. CDR3 loop: CASSQQGGNQPQHF. CDR3 nucleotides: TGTGCCAGTAGTCAACAGGGAGGCAATCAGCCCCAGCATTTT.

This rearrangement joins TRBV5-5 to TRBJ2-2, with TRBD1 identical over 12 bases. This CDR3 spans 18 amino acids. The germline V gene has CDR1 SGHKS and CDR2 YYEKEE (reference sequence). V gave up 5 bases and J gave up 7 bases; unmatched junction bases: 15. The DNA for the CDR3 is TGTGCCAGCAGTCCCCTGTCTCCGGGACAGGGGGCCGGCGGGGAGCTGTTTTTT. It yields the protein CASSPLSPGQGAGGELFF.

The sample holds a few counts of this clone. V is TRBV7-9 and J is TRBJ2-3; maybe TRBD2 (5 bases). The CDR3 has 17 residues. V was clipped by 5 bases and J by 2 bases, with 20 bases between them. Germline lookup yields CDR1 SEHNR and CDR2 FQNEAQ (reference sequence). The CDR3 nucleotides are TGTGCCAGCAGCGGCGAAGAGAGCGGAGGAGCCACAGATACGCAGTATTTT. The encoded protein is CASSGEESGGATDTQYF.

This chain joins TRBV7-9 and TRBJ2-1; 8 bases match TRBD2. Germline lookup yields CDR1 SEHNR and CDR2 FQNEAQ (reference sequence). CDR3 length: 15 amino acids. Losses at the gene ends were 5 bases for V and 4 bases for J; bases not matched to a gene: 7. The CDR3 DNA sequence: TGTGCCAGCAGCCGCACCTCTAGCGGGTACAATGAGCAGTTCTTC. Encoded protein: CASSRTSSGYNEQFF. Complete variable domain (other parts from reference TRBV7-9 and TRBJ2-1): DTGVSQNPRHKITKRGQNVTFRCDPISEHNRLYWYRQTLGQGPEFLTYFQNEAQLEKSRLLSDRFSAERPKGSFSTLEIQRTEQGDSAMYLCASSRTSSGYNEQFFGPGTRLTVL.

The chain couples TRBV5-1 to TRBJ2-1; TRBD2 matches 10 bases. In germline, CDR1 is SGHRS, CDR2 YFSETQ. V shed 0 bases and J 5 bases; nucleotides not matched to a gene: 8. The CDR3 is made up of 17 amino acids. CDR3 in DNA: TGCGCCAGCAGCTTGGGGTCTAGCGGGAGACGTAACAATGAGCAGTTCTTC. This codes for CASSLGSSGRRNNEQFF.

The rearrangement uses TRBV6-6 and TRBJ2-7, with D possibly being TRBD2 (6 bases). V was pared by 6 bases and J by 5 bases, with 20 bases between. Germline loops: CDR1 MNHNY, CDR2 SVGAGI (reference sequence). The CDR3 is made up of 15 amino acids. Here the CDR3 DNA reads TGTGCCAGCAGCGAAGGGGCTGACGGGAGCCACGAGCAGTACTTC. Its translation: CASSEGADGSHEQYF.

This clone has at least ten counts. V and J are TRBV13 and TRBJ2-7, with D perhaps matching TRBD1 (5 bases). This CDR3 has 16 residues. Between the trimmed V and J ends, which lost 6 bases and 5 bases, there was a span of 23 bases. CDR1 PRHDT and CDR2 FYEKMQ come from the germline V gene (reference sequence). CDR3 in DNA: TGTGCCAGCAGTCACGCCCTCGCGGCAGGGTTGGACGAGCAGTACTTC. This translates into CASSHALAAGLDEQYF.

The chain combines TRBV29-1 with TRBJ2-5; D is possibly TRBD1 or TRBD2 (5 bases each). Trimming pared 6 bases from V and 11 bases from J, leaving 16 bases between. The CDR3 is made up of 11 amino acids. Per germline, CDR1 SQVTM and CDR2 ANQGSEA. Here the CDR3 reads CSVEEVGEQYF. The DNA of the CDR3 is TGCAGCGTGGAGGAGGTGGGGGAGCAGTACTTC.

The sample holds one count of this clone. The chain is built from TRBV23-1 and TRBJ1-5; 9 bases agree with TRBD1. TRBV23-1 carries the ORF label, with uncertain function. There are 19 residues in the CDR3. V shed 10 bases and J 0 bases; nucleotides not matched to a gene: 19. The CDR3 sequence is CATDPKTGTGSSSNQPQHF. The CDR3 DNA follows: TGCGCCACGGACCCCAAGACCGGGACAGGGTCATCTAGCAATCAGCCCCAGCATTTT.

This chain joins TRBV28 and TRBJ2-2; 8 bases are a match to TRBD2. Germline assignment: CDR1 MDHEN and CDR2 SYDVKM. CDR3 length: 16 residues. The ends lost 0 bases at V and 5 bases at J; junction bases unmatched: 5. CDR3 region: CASSLWASGYTGELFF. The CDR3 DNA sequence: TGTGCCAGCAGTTTATGGGCTAGCGGGTATACCGGGGAGCTGTTTTTT.

The chain carries TRBV4-1 and TRBJ2-2; TRBD2 is a possible D gene (6 bases). CDR1 is MGHRA and CDR2 is YSYEKL in the germline V gene. Trimming stripped 3 bases from V and 1 base from J, with 18 bases between. The CDR3 has 18 residues. For the CDR3, the DNA is TGCGCCAGCAGCCAGACCCGGTTGCGGCGGGAGAACACCGGGGAGCTGTTTTTT. It encodes CASSQTRLRRENTGELFF.

In its sample, this clone was seen once. Other nucleotide sequences from this sample produce the same CDR3. The rearrangement links TRBV19 to TRBJ2-7; D might be TRBD1 (6 bases). V lost 3 bases to trimming and J lost 0 bases, with 9 bases between them. Per the germline V gene, CDR1 is LNHDA and CDR2 is SQIVND (reference sequence). The CDR3 runs 14 residues. CDR3 in amino acids: CASSITGSSYEQYF. In nucleotides, the CDR3 is TGTGCCAGTAGTATCACAGGGAGCTCCTACGAGCAGTACTTC.

The chain combines TRBV7-2 with TRBJ1-2; TRBD1 matches at 9 bases. There are 14 residues in the CDR3. Germline trimming cut 5 bases from V and 3 bases from J; bases unmatched to any gene: 4. The germline gives CDR1 SGHTA, CDR2 FQGNSA. The CDR3 DNA is TGTGCCAGCAGCCGGGGACAGGGCGACTATGGCTACACCTTC. Protein: CASSRGQGDYGYTF.

The gene calls are TRBV9 and TRBJ2-3, with 7 bases that match TRBD1. Germline V gives CDR1 SGDLS, CDR2 YYNGEE. The trim removed 3 bases at V and 1 base at J, leaving 8 bases unmatched. The CDR3 is 16 amino acids. CDR3 coding DNA: TGTGCCAGCAGCGCCGCAGGGGGTAGGGGCACAGATACGCAGTATTTT. Its protein product is CASSAAGGRGTDTQYF.

This clone showed up just once. J is TRBJ2-7 and V is TRBV5-6; D ambiguous. V lost 0 bases, J lost 2 bases, and 6 bases lay in between. Germline V CDR1 and CDR2: SGHDT, YYEEEE. The CDR3 sequence is 13 residues long. The CDR3 spells CASSLGWAYEQYF. In DNA, the CDR3 is TGTGCCAGCAGCTTGGGGTGGGCCTACGAGCAGTACTTC.

This clone has just one count. This chain connects TRBV4-1 to TRBJ1-1; D ambiguous. Germline V gene lookup returns CDR1 MGHRA and CDR2 YSYEKL. V lost 1 base and J lost 5, with 14 bases in between. The CDR3 consists of 15 residues. This chain's CDR3 is CASSQAPPRGTEAFF. DNA for the CDR3: TGCGCCAGCAGCCAAGCGCCACCCCGTGGGACTGAAGCTTTCTTT.

This clone ranks as medium-sized (0.01 to 0.1%). Here the CDR3 DNA reads TGTGCCAGCAGTTACTCTAGACAGTCCACCGGGGAGCTGTTTTTT. It translates to CASSYSRQSTGELFF. The V call is TRBV6-6, the J call TRBJ2-2; a weak D match, TRBD1 (5 bases). V gave up 0 bases and J gave up 4 bases, with 9 bases separating them. Germline CDR1 reads MNHNY; CDR2 reads SVGAGI (reference sequence). CDR3 length equals 15 residues.

This clone has a handful of counts. Different DNA sequences within this sample yield the same CDR3. The chain uses TRBV7-9 and TRBJ1-5, with 11 bases identical to TRBD1. Germline-derived CDR1 and CDR2 are SEHNR and FQNEAQ (reference sequence). The CDR3 runs 15 residues. Unmatched junction bases numbered 2, after V lost 5 bases and J lost 2 bases. For the CDR3, the DNA is TGTGCCAGCAGCGGACAGGGGGCGGGCAATCAGCCCCAGCATTTT. It yields the protein CASSGQGAGNQPQHF.